The rows below give T cell receptor beta chains drawn from one sample of a study of blood T cell repertoires in COVID-19. Clones were read by immunoSEQ multiplex PCR, and TCRdb kept only the in-frame ones, dropping some. Among tens of thousands of clones, 90% were seen once, and the ten largest hold around 1.3%. Sequencing was done on a sample of peripheral blood. The receptors come from a man aged 60 to 69 with acute or convalescent COVID-19. Each CDR3 is given with its conserved first and last residue. D genes are given only for firm matches. Clone sizes are given selectively: once, few, many, or a class where the clone is expanded.

V gene	J gene	clone size	D gene	CDR3 protein	CDR3 DNA
TRBV3-1/TRBV3-2	TRBJ2-2	.	TRBD2	CASSLRLAGTGELFF	TGTGCCAGCAGCCTACGGCTAGCGGGTACCGGGGAGCTGTTTTTT
TRBV5-1	TRBJ1-5	.	.	CASSLYENSVPQHF	TGCGCCAGCAGCTTGTACGAGAATTCCGTGCCCCAGCATTTT
TRBV13	TRBJ1-6	.	TRBD1	CASSPNRGGGTYNSPLHF	TGTGCCAGCAGCCCTAACAGGGGGGGAGGGACCTATAATTCACCCCTCCACTTT
TRBV6-5	TRBJ1-5	.	.	CASLGQLVQHF	TGTGCCAGCCTTGGACAACTTGTCCAGCATTTT
TRBV5-1	TRBJ1-1	.	.	CASSELRDTEAFF	TGCGCCAGCAGCGAATTGCGGGATACTGAAGCTTTCTTT
TRBV6-5	TRBJ2-7	.	TRBD1	CASSRQGRPSYEQYF	TGTGCCAGCAGTCGACAGGGCCGCCCCTCCTACGAGCAGTACTTC
TRBV24-1	TRBJ1-5	.	TRBD1	CATSPSDRAYSNQPQHF	TGTGCCACCAGCCCTTCGGACAGGGCGTATAGCAATCAGCCCCAGCATTTT
TRBV5-4	TRBJ1-2	once	TRBD1	CASSSDVIRDRSYGYTF	TGTGCCAGCAGCTCGGACGTTATCCGGGACAGATCCTATGGCTACACCTTC
TRBV24-1	TRBJ1-6	.	TRBD1	CATSDQGVNSPLHF	TGTGCCACCAGTGATCAGGGGGTTAATTCACCCCTCCACTTT
TRBV7-2	TRBJ1-1	.	TRBD1	CASSEGQGMNTEAFF	TGTGCCAGCAGCGAAGGACAGGGGATGAACACTGAAGCTTTCTTT
TRBV19	TRBJ2-7	once	TRBD2	CASSTVAGLTYEQYF	TGTGCCAGTAGTACAGTAGCGGGGCTGACCTACGAGCAGTACTTC
TRBV6-5	TRBJ1-6	.	TRBD1	CASTTGGADPLHF	TGTGCCAGCACGACAGGGGGCGCGGATCCCCTCCACTTT
TRBV5-1	TRBJ1-1	.	TRBD1	CASSFTGQGYEAFF	TGCGCCAGCAGCTTCACAGGACAGGGCTATGAAGCTTTCTTT
TRBV25-1	TRBJ2-7	.	.	CASLGATTYEQYF	TGTGCCTCTTTGGGGGCCACTACCTACGAGCAGTACTTC
TRBV13	TRBJ2-7	.	.	CASSFQLSDYEQYF	TGTGCCAGCAGCTTCCAGCTCAGCGACTACGAGCAGTACTTC
TRBV18	TRBJ2-3	.	.	CASSPKGDTQYF	TGTGCCAGCTCACCCAAGGGGGATACGCAGTATTTT
TRBV7-9	TRBJ1-2	.	TRBD1	CASSSSGTGGSHGYTF	TGTGCCAGCAGCTCGTCCGGGACAGGGGGTTCTCATGGCTACACCTTC
TRBV29-1	TRBJ2-7	.	.	CSGGNPSSYEQYF	TGCAGCGGGGGGAACCCGAGCTCCTACGAGCAGTACTTC
TRBV29-1	TRBJ2-6	.	TRBD1	CSVGQGATGANVLTF	TGCAGCGTTGGACAGGGGGCAACCGGGGCCAACGTCCTGACTTTC
TRBV11-3	TRBJ2-1	once	.	CASSFGPTSNEQFF	TGTGCCAGCAGCTTTGGCCCTACTAGCAATGAGCAGTTCTTC
TRBV28	TRBJ1-6	.	.	CAAGPNNSPLHF	TGTGCCGCGGGACCGAATAATTCACCCCTCCACTTT
TRBV18	TRBJ2-1	.	TRBD1	CASSPRQGPYNEQFF	TGTGCCAGCTCACCACGACAGGGACCCTACAATGAGCAGTTCTTC
TRBV19	TRBJ1-5	.	.	CASRVYGGSSNQPQHF	TGTGCCAGTAGAGTATACGGAGGGAGTTCTAATCAGCCCCAGCATTTT
TRBV15	TRBJ2-7	.	.	CATSTKSYEQYF	TGTGCCACCAGCACAAAATCCTACGAGCAGTACTTC
TRBV5-1	TRBJ1-1	.	TRBD1	CASRTGVGATEAFF	TGCGCCAGCAGGACAGGGGTTGGTGCCACTGAAGCTTTCTTT
TRBV6-6	TRBJ2-1	.	.	CASSSRVENEQFF	TGTGCCAGCAGCAGCAGGGTTGAGAATGAGCAGTTCTTC
TRBV2	TRBJ1-4	.	TRBD1	CASLGQGNGERHEKLFF	TGTGCCAGCCTTGGACAGGGAAACGGGGAGCGGCATGAAAAACTGTTTTTT
TRBV7-9	TRBJ1-5	.	.	CASSLYLNQPQHF	TGTGCCAGCAGCTTATATTTAAATCAGCCCCAGCATTTT
TRBV5-4	TRBJ2-5	.	.	CASSSPPDSFLETQYF	TGTGCCAGCAGCTCACCTCCGGACAGCTTCCTCGAGACCCAGTACTTC
TRBV7-3	TRBJ2-7	.	.	CASTTTAVVTYEQYF	TGTGCCAGCACTACGACGGCGGTGGTGACCTACGAGCAGTACTTC
TRBV5-1	TRBJ1-2	.	.	CASSLARTANYGYTF	TGCGCCAGCAGCTTGGCCCGGACAGCTAACTATGGCTACACCTTC
TRBV11-1	TRBJ1-2	.	.	CASSPSRGAGGYTF	TGTGCCAGCAGCCCCTCTCGGGGGGCTGGTGGCTACACCTTC
TRBV29-1	TRBJ1-5	.	TRBD1	CSVVPGQGGDQHF	TGCAGCGTTGTCCCGGGACAGGGGGGCGACCAGCATTTT
TRBV5-1	TRBJ2-7	.	.	CASSVTGVGIYEQYF	TGCGCCAGCAGTGTGACAGGCGTGGGGATATACGAGCAGTACTTC
TRBV24-1	TRBJ2-5	.	.	CATRTTGEGETQYF	TGTGCCACCAGGACGACAGGGGAGGGAGAGACCCAGTACTTC
TRBV27	TRBJ1-1	.	.	CATRSVNTEAFF	TGTGCCACGCGCTCGGTGAACACTGAAGCTTTCTTT
TRBV30	TRBJ2-3	.	TRBD1	CAWSGAGTGSTDTQYF	TGTGCCTGGAGCGGAGCCGGGACAGGGAGCACAGATACGCAGTATTTT
TRBV5-6	TRBJ1-6	.	.	CASSLDRNSPLHF	TGTGCCAGCAGCTTGGACAGGAATTCACCCCTCCACTTT
TRBV5-1	TRBJ1-2	.	TRBD1	CASSLGQGLGYTF	TGCGCCAGCAGCTTGGGACAGGGTCTGGGCTACACCTTC
TRBV5-8	TRBJ1-1	.	.	CASSLAPQAIEAFF	TGTGCCAGCAGCTTGGCACCACAGGCGATTGAAGCTTTCTTT
TRBV6-5	TRBJ2-7	few	TRBD2	CASSYERGSYEQYF	TGTGCCAGCAGTTACGAGCGGGGGTCATACGAGCAGTACTTC
TRBV6-5	TRBJ2-1	.	TRBD1	CASRTQGYNEQFF	TGTGCCAGCAGAACACAGGGGTACAATGAGCAGTTCTTC
TRBV5-1	TRBJ1-1	.	TRBD1	CASSRRTGGTTEAFF	TGCGCCAGCAGCCGGAGGACAGGGGGGACGACTGAAGCTTTCTTT
TRBV24-1	TRBJ2-4	.	TRBD2	CATSDLSGLDEWHIQYF	TGTGCCACCAGTGATTTGTCGGGACTAGACGAATGGCACATTCAGTACTTC
TRBV6-5	TRBJ2-4	.	.	CATREPVAKNIQYF	TGTGCCACCCGGGAACCAGTAGCCAAAAACATTCAGTACTTC
TRBV5-1	TRBJ2-5	.	.	CASSLKKAGYSSPPETQYF	TGCGCCAGCAGCTTAAAGAAGGCAGGGTACTCCAGTCCCCCAGAGACCCAGTACTTC
TRBV7-9	TRBJ2-2	.	.	CASSLAGEAGELFF	TGTGCCAGCAGCTTAGCGGGGGAGGCCGGGGAGCTGTTTTTT
TRBV19	TRBJ1-1	.	TRBD1	CASSSQQGSEAFF	TGTGCCAGTAGTTCCCAACAGGGGAGTGAAGCTTTCTTT
TRBV6-2/TRBV6-3	TRBJ1-1	.	TRBD1	CASSYSPWDRTTEAFF	TGTGCCAGCAGTTACTCGCCTTGGGACAGGACCACTGAAGCTTTCTTT
TRBV5-4	TRBJ1-1	.	.	CASSLTASNTEAFF	TGTGCCAGCAGCCTGACAGCCTCGAACACTGAAGCTTTCTTT
TRBV5-8	TRBJ2-5	.	TRBD2	CASSLAPGTSGGPETQYF	TGTGCCAGCAGCTTGGCCCCCGGGACTAGCGGGGGGCCGGAGACCCAGTACTTC
TRBV15	TRBJ2-1	.	TRBD1	CATSRRQGNEQFF	TGTGCCACCAGCAGAAGACAGGGCAATGAGCAGTTCTTC
TRBV7-9	TRBJ2-3	.	.	CASSLRGPRDTQYF	TGTGCCAGCAGCTTACGAGGGCCAAGGGATACGCAGTATTTT
TRBV29-1	TRBJ2-7	.	TRBD1	CSVDRGQGNEQYF	TGCAGCGTTGACAGGGGACAGGGAAACGAGCAGTACTTC
TRBV5-1	TRBJ1-4	.	TRBD1	CASSLSQGAGEKLFF	TGCGCCAGCAGCTTGAGTCAGGGGGCTGGTGAAAAACTGTTTTTT
TRBV10-2	TRBJ2-3	.	.	CASGGTDTQYF	TGCGCCAGTGGGGGGACAGATACGCAGTATTTT
TRBV4-1	TRBJ1-1	once	TRBD1	CASSQAGTGSRRAFF	TGCGCCAGCAGCCAAGCCGGGACAGGGAGCCGTAGGGCTTTCTTT